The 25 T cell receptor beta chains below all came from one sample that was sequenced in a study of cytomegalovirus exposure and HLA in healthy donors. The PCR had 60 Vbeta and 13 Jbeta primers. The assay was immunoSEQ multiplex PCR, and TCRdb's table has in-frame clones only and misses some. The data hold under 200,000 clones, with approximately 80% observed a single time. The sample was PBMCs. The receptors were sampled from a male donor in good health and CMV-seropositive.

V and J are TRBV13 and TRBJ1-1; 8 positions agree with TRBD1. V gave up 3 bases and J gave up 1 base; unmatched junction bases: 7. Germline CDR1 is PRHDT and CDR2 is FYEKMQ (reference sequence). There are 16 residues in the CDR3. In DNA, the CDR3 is TGTGCCAGCAGCTTGGTCAGGGGGCTGAGGAACACTGAAGCTTTCTTT. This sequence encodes CASSLVRGLRNTEAFF.

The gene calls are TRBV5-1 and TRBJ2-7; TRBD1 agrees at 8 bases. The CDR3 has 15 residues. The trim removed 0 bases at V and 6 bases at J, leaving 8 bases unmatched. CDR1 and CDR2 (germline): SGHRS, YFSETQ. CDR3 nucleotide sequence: TGCGCCAGCAGCTTGGCAGGGGGCTTGTCAGGCGAGCAGTACTTC. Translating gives CASSLAGGLSGEQYF.

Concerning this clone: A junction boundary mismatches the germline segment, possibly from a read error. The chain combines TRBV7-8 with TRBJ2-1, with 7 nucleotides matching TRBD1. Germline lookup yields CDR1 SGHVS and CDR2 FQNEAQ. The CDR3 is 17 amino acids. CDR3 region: CASSLAPRGQRYNEQFF. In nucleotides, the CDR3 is TGTGCCAGCAGCCTAGCCCCCCGGGGACAGAGATACAATGAGCAGTTCTTC.

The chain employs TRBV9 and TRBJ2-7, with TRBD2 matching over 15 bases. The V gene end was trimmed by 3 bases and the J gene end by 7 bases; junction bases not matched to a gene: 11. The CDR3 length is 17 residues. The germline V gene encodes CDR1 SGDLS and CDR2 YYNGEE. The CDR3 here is CASSGATGTSGRYEQYF. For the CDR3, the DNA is TGTGCCAGCAGCGGGGCCACCGGGACTAGCGGGAGGTATGAGCAGTACTTC.

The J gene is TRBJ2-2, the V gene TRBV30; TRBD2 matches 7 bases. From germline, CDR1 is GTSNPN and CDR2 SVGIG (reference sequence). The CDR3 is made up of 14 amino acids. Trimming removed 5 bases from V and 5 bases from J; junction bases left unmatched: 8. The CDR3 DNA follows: TGTGCCTGGGCCAATGGCGGGAGTACCGGGGAGCTGTTTTTT. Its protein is CAWANGGSTGELFF.

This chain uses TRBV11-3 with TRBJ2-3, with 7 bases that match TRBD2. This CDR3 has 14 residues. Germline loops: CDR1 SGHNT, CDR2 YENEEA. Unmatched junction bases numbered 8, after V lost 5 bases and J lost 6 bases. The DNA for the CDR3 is TGTGCCAGCAGCCCGCCGTATAGCGGGGATACGCAGTATTTT. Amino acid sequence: CASSPPYSGDTQYF.

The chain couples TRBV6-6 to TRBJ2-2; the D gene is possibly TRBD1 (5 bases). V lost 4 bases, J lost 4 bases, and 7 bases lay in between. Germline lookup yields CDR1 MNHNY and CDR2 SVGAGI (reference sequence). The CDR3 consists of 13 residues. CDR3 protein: CASSWGGTGELFF. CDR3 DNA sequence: TGTGCCAGCAGTTGGGGCGGCACCGGGGAGCTGTTTTTT.

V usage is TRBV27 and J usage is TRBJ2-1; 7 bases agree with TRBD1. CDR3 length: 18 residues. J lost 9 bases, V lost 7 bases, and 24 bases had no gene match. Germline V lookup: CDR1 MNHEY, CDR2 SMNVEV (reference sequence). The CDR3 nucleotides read TGTGCCAGCATGGGTTACAGGGGCGTATCTCGACGGGCGGGTGAGCAGTTCTTC. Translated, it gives CASMGYRGVSRRAGEQFF.

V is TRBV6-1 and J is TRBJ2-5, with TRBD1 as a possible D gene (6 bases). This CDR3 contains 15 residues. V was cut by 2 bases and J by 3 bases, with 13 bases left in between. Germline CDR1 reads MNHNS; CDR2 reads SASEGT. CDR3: CASSEPYRVEETQYF. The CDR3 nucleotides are TGTGCCAGCAGTGAACCCTACAGGGTTGAAGAGACCCAGTACTTC.

The CDR3 nucleotides read TGTGCCAGCAGTTTATGGCGGGGAGCGACCTACGAGCAGTACTTC. This encodes CASSLWRGATYEQYF. The V and J genes are TRBV28 and TRBJ2-7, with D maybe TRBD2 (6 bases). CDR1 is MDHEN, CDR2 SYDVKM, per germline. The CDR3 is made up of 15 amino acids. V was cut by 0 bases and J by 2 bases, with 11 bases left in between.

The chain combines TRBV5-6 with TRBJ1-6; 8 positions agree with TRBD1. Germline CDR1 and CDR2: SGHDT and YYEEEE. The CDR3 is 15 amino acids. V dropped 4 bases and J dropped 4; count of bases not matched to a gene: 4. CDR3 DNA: TGTGCCAGCAGCCCCGGGACAGGTTATAATTCACCCCTCCACTTT. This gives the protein CASSPGTGYNSPLHF.

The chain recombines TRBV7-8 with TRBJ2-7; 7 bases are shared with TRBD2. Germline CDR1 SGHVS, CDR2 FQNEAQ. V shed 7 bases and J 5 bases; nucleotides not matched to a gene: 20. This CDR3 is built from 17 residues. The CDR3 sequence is CASKRDGGLAPGDEQYF. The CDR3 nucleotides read TGTGCCAGCAAGCGGGATGGAGGACTGGCCCCAGGCGACGAGCAGTACTTC. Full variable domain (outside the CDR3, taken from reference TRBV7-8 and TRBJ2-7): GAGVSQSPRYKVAKRGQDVALRCDPISGHVSLFWYQQALGQGPEFLTYFQNEAQLDKSGLPSDRFFAERPEGSVSTLKIQRTQQEDSAVYLCASKRDGGLAPGDEQYFGPGTRLTVT.

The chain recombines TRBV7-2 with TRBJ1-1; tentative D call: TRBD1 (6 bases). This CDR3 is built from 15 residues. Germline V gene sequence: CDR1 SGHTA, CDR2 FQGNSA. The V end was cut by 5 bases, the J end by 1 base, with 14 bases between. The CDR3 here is CASSPGAAGNTEAFF. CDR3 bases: TGTGCCAGCAGCCCAGGGGCTGCGGGGAACACTGAAGCTTTCTTT.

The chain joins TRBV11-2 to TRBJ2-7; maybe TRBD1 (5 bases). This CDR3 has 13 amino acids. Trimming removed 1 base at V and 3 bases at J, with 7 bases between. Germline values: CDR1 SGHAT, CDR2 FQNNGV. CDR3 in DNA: TGTGCCAGCAGCTTAGGAGACAGCTACGAGCAGTACTTC. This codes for CASSLGDSYEQYF.

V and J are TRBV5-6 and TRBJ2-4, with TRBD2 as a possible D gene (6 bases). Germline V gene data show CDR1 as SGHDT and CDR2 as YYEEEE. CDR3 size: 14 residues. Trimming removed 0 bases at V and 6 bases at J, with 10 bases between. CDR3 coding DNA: TGTGCCAGCAGCTTGGAGGCGCGGGGAAACATTCAGTACTTC. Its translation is CASSLEARGNIQYF.

CDR3 coding DNA: TGTGCTAACAGCCAAGACGCTACCTACGAGCAGTACTTC. Translating gives CANSQDATYEQYF. The V call is TRBV12-5, the J call TRBJ2-7; D is ambiguous. The CDR3 sequence is 13 residues long. Germline V CDR1 and CDR2: LGHNT, FRNRAP. V lost 10 bases to trimming and J lost 2 bases, with 15 bases between them. Full variable domain (missing parts from reference TRBV12-5 and TRBJ2-7): DARVTQTPRHKVTEMGQEVTMRCQPILGHNTVFWYRQTMMQGLELLAYFRNRAPLDDSGMPKDRFSAEMPDATLATLKIQPSEPRDSAVYFCANSQDATYEQYFGPGTRLTVT.

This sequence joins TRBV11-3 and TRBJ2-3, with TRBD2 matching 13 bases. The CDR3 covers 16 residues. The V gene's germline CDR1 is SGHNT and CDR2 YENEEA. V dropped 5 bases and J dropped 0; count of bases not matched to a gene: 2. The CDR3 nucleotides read TGTGCCAGCAGCGTGGGACTAGCGGGGAGCACAGATACGCAGTATTTT. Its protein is CASSVGLAGSTDTQYF.

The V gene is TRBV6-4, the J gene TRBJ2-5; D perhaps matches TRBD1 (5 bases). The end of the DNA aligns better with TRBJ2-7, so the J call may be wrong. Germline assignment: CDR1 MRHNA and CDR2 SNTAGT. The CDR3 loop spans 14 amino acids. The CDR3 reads CASTPDGQGYEQYF. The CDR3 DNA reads TGTGCCAGCACTCCCGACGGGCAGGGCTACGAGCAGTACTTC.

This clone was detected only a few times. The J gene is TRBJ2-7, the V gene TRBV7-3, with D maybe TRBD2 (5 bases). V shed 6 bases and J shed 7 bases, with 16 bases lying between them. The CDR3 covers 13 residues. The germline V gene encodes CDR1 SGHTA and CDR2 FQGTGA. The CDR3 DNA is TGTGCCAGCAGTCCCCAGTATGGCGGGGAGCAGTACTTC. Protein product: CASSPQYGGEQYF. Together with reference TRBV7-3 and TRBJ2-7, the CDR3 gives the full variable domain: GAGVSQTPSNKVTEKGKYVELRCDPISGHTALYWYRQSLGQGPEFLIYFQGTGAADDSGLPNDRFFAVRPEGSVSTLKIQRTERGDSAVYLCASSPQYGGEQYFGPGTRLTVT.

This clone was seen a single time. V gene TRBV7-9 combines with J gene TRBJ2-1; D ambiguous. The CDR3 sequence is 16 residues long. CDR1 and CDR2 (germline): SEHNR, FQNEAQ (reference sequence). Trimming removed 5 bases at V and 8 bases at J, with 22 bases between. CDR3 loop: CASSPILSSHLDEQFF. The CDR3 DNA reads TGTGCCAGCAGCCCTATCCTATCAAGCCATCTCGATGAGCAGTTCTTC.

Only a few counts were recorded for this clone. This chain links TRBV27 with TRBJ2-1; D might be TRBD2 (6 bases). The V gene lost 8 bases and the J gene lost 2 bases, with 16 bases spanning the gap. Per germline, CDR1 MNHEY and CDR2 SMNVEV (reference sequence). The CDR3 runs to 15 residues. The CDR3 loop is CASLVSGGPYNEQFF. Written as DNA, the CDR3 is TGTGCCAGCCTAGTTAGCGGAGGCCCCTACAATGAGCAGTTCTTC.

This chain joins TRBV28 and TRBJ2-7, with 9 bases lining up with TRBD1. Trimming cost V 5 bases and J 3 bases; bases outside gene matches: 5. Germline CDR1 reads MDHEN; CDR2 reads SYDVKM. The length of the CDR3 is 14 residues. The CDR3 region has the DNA TGTGCCAGCAGTCTTGTGGGACAGGGCTACGAGCAGTACTTC. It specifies CASSLVGQGYEQYF.

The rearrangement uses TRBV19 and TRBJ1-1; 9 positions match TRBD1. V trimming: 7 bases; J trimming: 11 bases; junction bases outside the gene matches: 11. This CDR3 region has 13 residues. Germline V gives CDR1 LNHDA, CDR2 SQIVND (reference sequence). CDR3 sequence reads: CASKVPGQGTAFF. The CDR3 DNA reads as TGTGCCAGTAAAGTCCCGGGACAGGGTACGGCTTTCTTT.

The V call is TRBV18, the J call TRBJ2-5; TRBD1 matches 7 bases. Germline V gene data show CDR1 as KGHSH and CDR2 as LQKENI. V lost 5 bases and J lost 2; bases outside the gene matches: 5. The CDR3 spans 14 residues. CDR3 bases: TGTGCCAGCTCAAGGACAGGCATGCAAGAGACCCAGTACTTC. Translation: CASSRTGMQETQYF.

CDR3 protein: CASSLRQGTGEKLFF. CDR3 in DNA: TGTGCCAGCAGTTTAAGGCAGGGAACGGGTGAAAAACTGTTTTTT. The chain is built from TRBV28 and TRBJ1-4, with a weak D call TRBD1 (5 bases). V lost 2 bases, J lost 7 bases, and 14 bases lay in between. The CDR3 loop spans 15 amino acids. Germline-derived CDR1 and CDR2 are MDHEN and SYDVKM.